This passage covers 9 T cell receptor beta chains from one sample sequenced in a study of shared clonotypes between healthy human individuals. Data came from immunoSEQ multiplex PCR; TCRdb stores just in-frame clones and leaves some out. The sample consists of 760,000 or so clones, 90% to 97% of them appearing once. The naive CD8 fraction comprised CD45RO-negative cells positively selected for CCR7 and excluded terminally differentiated effector memory CD45RA+ cells. The sequenced material came from naive CD8+ T cells sorted from blood. All receptors derive from a man aged 25 to 45 in good health.

The CDR3 protein is CASSLVGQGGYEQYF. CDR3 in DNA: TGTGCCAGCAGCTTAGTTGGGCAGGGGGGCTACGAGCAGTACTTC. The gene calls are TRBV7-9 and TRBJ2-7; D may be TRBD1 (7 bases). This CDR3 region has 15 residues. Between the trimmed V and J ends, which lost 1 base and 3 bases, there was a span of 13 bases. Germline V gives CDR1 SEHNR, CDR2 FQNEAQ (reference sequence).

This CDR3 is CSTQDRRGYTF. DNA of the CDR3: TGCAGCACCCAGGACAGGCGTGGCTACACCTTC. The chain employs TRBV29-1 and TRBJ1-2; 7 nucleotides match TRBD1. CDR3 length: 11 amino acids. Germline CDR1 SQVTM, CDR2 ANQGSEA. After removal of 8 bases from V and 7 bases from J, the junction contained 7 bases not matched to a gene.

V and J are TRBV7-2 and TRBJ2-1; D might be TRBD2 (6 bases). The CDR3 contains 15 residues. The V end was cut by 1 base, the J end by 7 bases, with 14 bases between. The germline CDR1 and CDR2 sequences are SGHTA and FQGNSA. CDR3 nucleotide sequence: TGTGCCAGCAGCTTAGTTAGCGGAATAAAAAATGAGCAGTTCTTC. Translating gives CASSLVSGIKNEQFF.

This chain connects TRBV4-1 to TRBJ2-4; weak D call: TRBD2 (5 bases). CDR3 length equals 15 residues. CDR1 and CDR2 from the germline V gene are MGHRA and YSYEKL. V lost 5 bases to trimming and J lost 6 bases, with 17 bases between them. The chain's CDR3 is CASSEGPGFTNIQYF. The CDR3 bases are TGCGCCAGCAGCGAGGGCCCGGGATTCACAAACATTCAGTACTTC.

The J gene is TRBJ2-5, the V gene TRBV9; 10 bases fit TRBD2. Unmatched junction bases numbered 9, after V lost 3 bases and J lost 4 bases. The length of the CDR3 is 16 residues. Per germline, CDR1 SGDLS and CDR2 YYNGEE. DNA for the CDR3: TGTGCCAGCAGCGCCAATCTAGCGGGAGAAAGAGAGACCCAGTACTTC. As protein: CASSANLAGERETQYF.

A word on this clone: The sample holds other DNA sequences that translate to the same CDR3. The chain combines TRBV18 with TRBJ2-2; D perhaps matches TRBD1 (5 bases). This CDR3 spans 16 amino acids. V lost 0 bases and J 0 bases, leaving 8 bases between the germline ends. Germline CDR1 KGHSH, CDR2 LQKENI. The chain's CDR3 is CASSPPPGSNTGELFF. As DNA, the CDR3 is TGTGCCAGCTCACCACCCCCAGGGTCGAACACCGGGGAGCTGTTTTTT.

The genes are TRBV27 and TRBJ1-2, with 7 bases identical to TRBD1. The length of the CDR3 is 13 residues. The germline CDR1 and CDR2 sequences are MNHEY and SMNVEV (reference sequence). Trimming cost V 4 bases and J 8 bases; bases outside gene matches: 7. In nucleotides, the CDR3 is TGTGCCAGCAGTTCCGGGACAGTGAACGGCTACACCTTC. It translates to CASSSGTVNGYTF.

The chain carries TRBV27 and TRBJ2-7; D is unclear. Germline V gene lookup returns CDR1 MNHEY and CDR2 SMNVEV (reference sequence). The CDR3 contains 15 residues. The germline V and J ends were trimmed by 3 bases and 4 bases, with 16 bases remaining between them. CDR3 region: CASSFGSLGNYEQYF. The CDR3 bases are TGTGCCAGCAGTTTCGGGTCCCTTGGGAATTACGAGCAGTACTTC.

V is TRBV29-1 and J is TRBJ1-2; 7 nucleotides agree with TRBD1. V lost 3 bases and J lost 2; bases outside the gene matches: 3. This CDR3 spans 13 amino acids. CDR1 and CDR2 (germline): SQVTM, ANQGSEA. DNA for the CDR3: TGCAGCGTTGATTCGGGACAGAACTATGGCTACACCTTC. Protein product: CSVDSGQNYGYTF.